This is a list of T cell receptor beta chains from one sample in a study of shared clonotypes between healthy human individuals. Profiled with immunoSEQ multiplex PCR; TCRdb holds only in-frame clones, not every one. The sample has roughly 2.1 million clones, roughly 91% seen once; the top ten hold 1.7%. Sequences were obtained from naive CD8+ T cells from PBMCs. The receptors originated from a man aged 18 to 30 in good health. Some clones in this sample may be carry-over from other donors' samples. Both conserved end residues are part of each CDR3.

>TRBV27|TRBJ1-1
CASSIRGHMNTEAFF
>TRBV27|TRBJ2-5
CASSLLTGETQYF
>TRBV29-1|TRBJ2-2
CSVGGLGWTGELFF
>TRBV9|TRBJ2-5
CASSPSGQQETQYF
>TRBV27|TRBJ1-1
CASSSRQGVRAFF
>TRBV6-5|TRBJ1-2
CASSYRLNYGYTF
>TRBV7-9|TRBJ1-5
CASSNGKGGNQPQHF
>TRBV10-3|TRBJ2-1
CAISEMRLEQFF
>TRBV21-1|TRBJ2-7
CASTKDRAAREQYF
>TRBV19|TRBJ2-3
CASSMGGRAFTDTQYF
>TRBV9|TRBJ2-7
CASSVVPGTAEQYF
>TRBV14|TRBJ2-7
CASSQDRRYEQYF
>TRBV7-9|TRBJ1-2
CASTTWEAPYGYTF
>TRBV5-8|TRBJ2-7
CASSWRQGPYEQYF
>TRBV9|TRBJ2-6
CASSPGGSGANVLTF
>TRBV19|TRBJ1-1
CASSIFSGGWTEAFF
>TRBV28|TRBJ1-2
CASSLAHPQGYTF
>TRBV18|TRBJ2-4
CASSHRDRGVHIQYF
>TRBV5-6|TRBJ1-1
CASSLVQGKTEAFF
>TRBV7-3|TRBJ2-1
CASSLGQRNEQFF